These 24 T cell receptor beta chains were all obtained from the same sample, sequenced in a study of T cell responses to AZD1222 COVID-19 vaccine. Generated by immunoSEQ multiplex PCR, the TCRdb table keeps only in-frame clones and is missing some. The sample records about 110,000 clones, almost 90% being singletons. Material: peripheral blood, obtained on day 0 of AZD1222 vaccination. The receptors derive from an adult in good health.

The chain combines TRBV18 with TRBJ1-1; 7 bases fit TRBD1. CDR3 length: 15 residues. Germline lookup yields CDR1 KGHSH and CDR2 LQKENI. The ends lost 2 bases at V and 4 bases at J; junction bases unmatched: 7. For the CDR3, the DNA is TGTGCCAGCTCACCAGATGTCGGACAGGCCACTGAAGCTTTCTTT. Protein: CASSPDVGQATEAFF.

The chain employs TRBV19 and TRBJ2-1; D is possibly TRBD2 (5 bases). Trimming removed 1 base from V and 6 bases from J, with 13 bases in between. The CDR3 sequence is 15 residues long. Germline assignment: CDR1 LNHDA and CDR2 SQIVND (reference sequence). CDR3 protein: CASSIGAGRPNEQFF. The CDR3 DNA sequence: TGTGCCAGTAGTATAGGGGCGGGCAGACCCAATGAGCAGTTCTTC.

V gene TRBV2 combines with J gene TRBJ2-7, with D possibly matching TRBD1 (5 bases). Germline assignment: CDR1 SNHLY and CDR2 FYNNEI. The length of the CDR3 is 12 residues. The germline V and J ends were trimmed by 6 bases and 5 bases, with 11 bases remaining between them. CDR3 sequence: CASRDDSNEQYF. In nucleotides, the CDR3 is TGTGCCAGCAGAGACGACAGTAACGAGCAGTACTTC. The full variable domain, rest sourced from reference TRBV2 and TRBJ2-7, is EPEVTQTPSHQVTQMGQEVILRCVPISNHLYFYWYRQILGQKVEFLVSFYNNEISEKSEIFDDQFSVERPDGSNFTLKIRSTKLEDSAMYFCASRDDSNEQYFGPGTRLTVT.

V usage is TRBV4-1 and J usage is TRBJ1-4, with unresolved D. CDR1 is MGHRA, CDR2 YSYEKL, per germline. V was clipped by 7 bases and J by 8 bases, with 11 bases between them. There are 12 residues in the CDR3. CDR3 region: CASTGVGEKLFF. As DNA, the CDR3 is TGCGCCAGCACTGGGGTTGGAGAAAAACTGTTTTTT.

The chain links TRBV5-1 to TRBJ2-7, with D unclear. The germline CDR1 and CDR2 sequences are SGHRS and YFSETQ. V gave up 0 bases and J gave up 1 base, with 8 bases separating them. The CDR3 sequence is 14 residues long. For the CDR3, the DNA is TGCGCCAGCAGCTTGGGTCAGGTTTCCTACGAGCAGTACTTC. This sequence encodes CASSLGQVSYEQYF.

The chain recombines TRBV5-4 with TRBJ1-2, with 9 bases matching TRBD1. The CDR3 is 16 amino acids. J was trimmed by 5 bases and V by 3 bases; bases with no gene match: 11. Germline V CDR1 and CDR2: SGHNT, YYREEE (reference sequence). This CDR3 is CASSWGSGQGVYGYTF. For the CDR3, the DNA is TGTGCCAGCAGCTGGGGTTCGGGACAGGGAGTATATGGCTACACCTTC. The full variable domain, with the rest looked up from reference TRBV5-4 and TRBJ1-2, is ETGVTQSPTHLIKTRGQQVTLRCSSQSGHNTVSWYQQALGQGPQFIFQYYREEENGRGNFPPRFSGLQFPNYSSELNVNALELDDSALYLCASSWGSGQGVYGYTFGSGTRLTVV.

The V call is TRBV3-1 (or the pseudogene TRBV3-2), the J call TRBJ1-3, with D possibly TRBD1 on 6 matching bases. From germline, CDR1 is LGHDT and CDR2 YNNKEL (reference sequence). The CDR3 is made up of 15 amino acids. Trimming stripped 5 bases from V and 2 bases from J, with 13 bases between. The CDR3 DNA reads TGTGCCAGCAGCTCCACGTCAGGGGCTGGAAACACCATATATTTT. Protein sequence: CASSSTSGAGNTIYF.

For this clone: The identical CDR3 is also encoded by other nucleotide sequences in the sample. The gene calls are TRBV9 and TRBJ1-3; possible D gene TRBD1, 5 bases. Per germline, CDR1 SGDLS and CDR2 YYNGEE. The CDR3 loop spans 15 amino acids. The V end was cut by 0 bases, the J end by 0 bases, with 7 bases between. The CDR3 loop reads CASSVGGASGNTIYF. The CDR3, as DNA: TGTGCCAGCAGCGTAGGTGGGGCCTCTGGAAACACCATATATTTT.

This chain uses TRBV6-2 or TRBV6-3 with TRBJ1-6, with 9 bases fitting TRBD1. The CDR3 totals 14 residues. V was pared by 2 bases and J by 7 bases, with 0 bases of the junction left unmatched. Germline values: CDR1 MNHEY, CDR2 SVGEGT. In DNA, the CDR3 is TGTGCCAGCAGTTACACAGGGGGCAATTCACCCCTCCACTTT. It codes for CASSYTGGNSPLHF.

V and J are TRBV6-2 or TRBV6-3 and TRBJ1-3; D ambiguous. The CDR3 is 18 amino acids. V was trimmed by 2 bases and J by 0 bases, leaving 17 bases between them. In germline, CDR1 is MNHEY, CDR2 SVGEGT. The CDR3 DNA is TGTGCCAGCAGTTACCCGCTGGGGTTTCTAGGCTCTGGAAACACCATATATTTT. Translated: CASSYPLGFLGSGNTIYF.

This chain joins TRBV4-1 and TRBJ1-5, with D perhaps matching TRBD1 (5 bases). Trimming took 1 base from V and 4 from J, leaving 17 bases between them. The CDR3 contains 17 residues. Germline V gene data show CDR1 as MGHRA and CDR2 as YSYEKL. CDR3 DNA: TGCGCCAGCAGCCAAGTTTCCGACAGCCAGCGGAATCAGCCCCAGCATTTT. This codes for CASSQVSDSQRNQPQHF.

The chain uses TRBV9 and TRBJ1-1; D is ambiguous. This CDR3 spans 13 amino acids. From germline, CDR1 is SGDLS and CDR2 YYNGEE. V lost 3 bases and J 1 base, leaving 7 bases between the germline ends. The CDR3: CASSAHQNTEAFF. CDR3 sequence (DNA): TGTGCCAGCAGCGCCCACCAGAACACTGAAGCTTTCTTT. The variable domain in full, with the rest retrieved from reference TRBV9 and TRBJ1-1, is DSGVTQTPKHLITATGQRVTLRCSPRSGDLSVYWYQQSLDQGLQFLIQYYNGEERAKGNILERFSAQQFPDLHSELNLSSLELGDSALYFCASSAHQNTEAFFGQGTRLTVV.

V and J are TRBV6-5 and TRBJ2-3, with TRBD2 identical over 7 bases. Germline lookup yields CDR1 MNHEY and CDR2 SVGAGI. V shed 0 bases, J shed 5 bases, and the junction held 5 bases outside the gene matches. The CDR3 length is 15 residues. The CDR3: CASSYSGAGEDTQYF. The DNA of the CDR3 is TGTGCCAGCAGTTACTCAGGGGCGGGAGAAGATACGCAGTATTTT.

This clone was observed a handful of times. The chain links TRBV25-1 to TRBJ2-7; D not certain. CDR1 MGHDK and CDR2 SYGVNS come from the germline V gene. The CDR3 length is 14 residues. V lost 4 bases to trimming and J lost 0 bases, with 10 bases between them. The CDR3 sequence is CASSVSGSSYEQYF. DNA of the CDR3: TGTGCCAGCAGTGTCTCCGGAAGCTCCTACGAGCAGTACTTC.

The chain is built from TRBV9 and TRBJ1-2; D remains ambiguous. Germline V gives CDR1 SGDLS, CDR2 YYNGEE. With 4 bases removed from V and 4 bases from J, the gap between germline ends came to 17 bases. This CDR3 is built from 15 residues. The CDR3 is CASSLEEEGSYGYTF. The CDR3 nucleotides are TGTGCCAGCAGCTTGGAAGAGGAGGGTTCCTATGGCTACACCTTC.

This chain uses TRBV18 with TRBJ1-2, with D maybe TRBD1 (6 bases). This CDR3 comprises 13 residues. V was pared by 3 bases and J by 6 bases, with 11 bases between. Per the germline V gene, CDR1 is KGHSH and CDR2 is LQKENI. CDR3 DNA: TGTGCCAGCTCACCGAGGGGGGCAGATGGCTACACCTTC. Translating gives CASSPRGADGYTF. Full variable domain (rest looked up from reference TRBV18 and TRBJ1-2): NAGVMQNPRHLVRRRGQEARLRCSPMKGHSHVYWYRQLPEEGLKFMVYLQKENIIDESGMPKERFSAEFPKEGPSILRIQQVVRGDSAAYFCASSPRGADGYTFGSGTRLTVV.

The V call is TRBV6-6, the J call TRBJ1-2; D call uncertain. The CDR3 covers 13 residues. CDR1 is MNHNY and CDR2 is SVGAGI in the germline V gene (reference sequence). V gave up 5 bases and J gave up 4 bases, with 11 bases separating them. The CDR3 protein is CASSQGPSYGYTF. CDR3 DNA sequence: TGTGCCAGCAGTCAAGGACCGAGCTATGGCTACACCTTC.

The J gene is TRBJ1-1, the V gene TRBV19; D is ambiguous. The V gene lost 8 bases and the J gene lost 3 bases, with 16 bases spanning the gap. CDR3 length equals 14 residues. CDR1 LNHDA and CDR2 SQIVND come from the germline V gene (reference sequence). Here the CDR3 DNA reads TGTGCCAGTGGGAAGACATTTGAGTACACTGAAGCTTTCTTT. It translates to CASGKTFEYTEAFF.

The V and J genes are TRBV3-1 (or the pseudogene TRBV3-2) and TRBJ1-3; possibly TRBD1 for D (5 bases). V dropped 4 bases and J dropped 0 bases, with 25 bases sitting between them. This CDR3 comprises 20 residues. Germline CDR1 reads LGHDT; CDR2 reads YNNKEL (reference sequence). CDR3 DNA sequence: TGTGCCAGCAGCCGAGCTGGGACTAGCGGGAGGGTCGACTCTGGAAACACCATATATTTT. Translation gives CASSRAGTSGRVDSGNTIYF.

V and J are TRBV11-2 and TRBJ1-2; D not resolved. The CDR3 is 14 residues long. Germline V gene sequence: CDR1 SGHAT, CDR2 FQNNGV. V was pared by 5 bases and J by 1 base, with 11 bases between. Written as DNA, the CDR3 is TGTGCCAGCAGCCCAATCTCAATTAACTATGGCTACACCTTC. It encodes CASSPISINYGYTF.

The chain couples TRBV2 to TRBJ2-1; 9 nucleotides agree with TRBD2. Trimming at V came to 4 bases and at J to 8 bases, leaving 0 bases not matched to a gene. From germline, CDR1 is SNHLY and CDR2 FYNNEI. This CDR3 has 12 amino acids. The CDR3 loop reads CASSGLADEQFF. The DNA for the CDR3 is TGTGCCAGCAGTGGACTAGCGGATGAGCAGTTCTTC.

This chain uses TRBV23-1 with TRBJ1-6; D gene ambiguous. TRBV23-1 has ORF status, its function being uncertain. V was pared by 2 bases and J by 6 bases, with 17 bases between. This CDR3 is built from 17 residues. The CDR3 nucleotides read TGCGCCAGCAGTCAAAATACCCGCGGGCTGGGTAATTCACCCCTCCACTTT. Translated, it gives CASSQNTRGLGNSPLHF.

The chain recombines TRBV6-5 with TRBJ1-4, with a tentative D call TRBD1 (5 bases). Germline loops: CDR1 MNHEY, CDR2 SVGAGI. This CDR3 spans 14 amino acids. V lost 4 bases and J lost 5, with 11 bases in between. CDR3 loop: CASSSSTVNEKLFF. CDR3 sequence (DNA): TGTGCCAGCAGTTCCTCGACAGTAAATGAAAAACTGTTTTTT.

The CDR3 here is CAISDDRGQSYNSPLHF. The CDR3 coding sequence is TGTGCCATCAGTGACGACAGGGGTCAATCCTATAATTCACCCCTCCACTTT. The chain is built from TRBV10-3 and TRBJ1-6; 8 nucleotides align to TRBD1. This CDR3 comprises 17 residues. V dropped 3 bases and J dropped 1; count of bases not matched to a gene: 5. The germline CDR1 and CDR2 sequences are ENHRY and SYGVKD.